This is a list of T cell receptor beta chains from one sample in a study of T cell responses to AZD1222 COVID-19 vaccine. TCRdb's copy holds only in-frame clones and misses some; the assay was immunoSEQ multiplex PCR. The sample lists approximately 130,000 clones, roughly 93% seen once, with about 1% in the top ten. Sequenced here: peripheral blood, sampled on day 0 of AZD1222 vaccination. These receptors were taken from an adult in good health. Both conserved end residues are part of each CDR3. A D gene is named only where the DNA matches it firmly. Some rows mark clone size as missing; the rest say once, few, many or name a class of expanded clone.

J: TRBJ1-1
V: TRBV5-6
D: TRBD1
size: NA
CDR3: CASSLGYRGVNTEAFF
DNA: TGTGCCAGCAGCTTGGGATACAGGGGAGTGAACACTGAAGCTTTCTTT

J: TRBJ1-1
V: TRBV27
D: NA
size: NA
CDR3: CASSLSRNTEAFF
DNA: TGTGCCAGCAGTTTATCGCGGAACACTGAAGCTTTCTTT

J: TRBJ1-5
V: TRBV19
D: NA
size: NA
CDR3: CATSPGRLSNQPQHF
DNA: TGTGCCACCAGTCCGGGACGCCTTTCCAATCAGCCCCAGCATTTT

J: TRBJ2-7
V: TRBV7-3
D: TRBD2
size: NA
CDR3: CASSLRGGPSYEQYF
DNA: TGTGCCAGCAGCCTCCGGGGGGGGCCCTCCTACGAGCAGTACTTC

J: TRBJ1-1
V: TRBV5-6
D: TRBD1
size: NA
CDR3: CASSLGQGPEAFF
DNA: TGTGCCAGCAGCTTGGGACAGGGGCCTGAAGCTTTCTTT

J: TRBJ1-2
V: TRBV27
D: TRBD1
size: NA
CDR3: CASSLSAGQFMAYGYTF
DNA: TGTGCCAGCAGTTTATCGGCGGGACAGTTTATGGCCTATGGCTACACCTTC

J: TRBJ1-2
V: TRBV4-1
D: NA
size: NA
CDR3: CASSQFTGLPGGYTF
DNA: TGCGCCAGCAGCCAATTTACAGGACTGCCCGGTGGCTACACCTTC

J: TRBJ2-7
V: TRBV2
D: NA
size: NA
CDR3: CASSEVAYSYEQYF
DNA: TGTGCCAGCAGTGAAGTCGCCTACTCCTACGAGCAGTACTTC

J: TRBJ1-1
V: TRBV9
D: NA
size: NA
CDR3: CASSVVRGGDTEAFF
DNA: TGTGCCAGCAGCGTAGTTCGGGGCGGGGACACTGAAGCTTTCTTT

J: TRBJ1-1
V: TRBV20-1
D: NA
size: NA
CDR3: CSVLLNTEAFF
DNA: TGCAGTGTACTACTGAACACTGAAGCTTTCTTT

J: TRBJ1-5
V: TRBV13
D: NA
size: NA
CDR3: CASSSPPVRGDQPQHF
DNA: TGTGCCAGCAGCTCTCCCCCGGTCCGGGGGGATCAGCCCCAGCATTTT

J: TRBJ1-2
V: TRBV27
D: TRBD1
size: NA
CDR3: CASSDRRGHGYTF
DNA: TGTGCCAGCAGTGACCGCAGGGGGCACGGCTACACCTTC

J: TRBJ1-5
V: TRBV27
D: NA
size: NA
CDR3: CASSPGPGLNQPQHF
DNA: TGTGCCAGCAGTCCGGGACCAGGGCTCAATCAGCCCCAGCATTTT

J: TRBJ2-3
V: TRBV7-9
D: NA
size: NA
CDR3: CASSLEYDTQYF
DNA: TGTGCCAGCAGCTTAGAGTACGATACGCAGTATTTT

J: TRBJ1-1
V: TRBV27
D: NA
size: NA
CDR3: CASSLSTEGNTEAFF
DNA: TGTGCCAGCAGTTTATCGACGGAGGGGAACACTGAAGCTTTCTTT

J: TRBJ1-3
V: TRBV2
D: NA
size: NA
CDR3: CASSDGGSGNTIYF
DNA: TGTGCCAGCAGTGATGGGGGATCTGGAAACACCATATATTTT

J: TRBJ1-2
V: TRBV2
D: NA
size: NA
CDR3: CASTRARGSGGYTF
DNA: TGTGCCAGCACCCGGGCCCGGGGGAGTGGTGGCTACACCTTC

J: TRBJ1-5
V: TRBV5-5
D: TRBD1
size: once
CDR3: CASSLGQGSNQPQHF
DNA: TGTGCCAGCAGCTTGGGACAGGGGAGCAATCAGCCCCAGCATTTT

J: TRBJ1-1
V: TRBV4-1
D: NA
size: once
CDR3: CASSQDGGVGAFF
DNA: TGCGCCAGCAGCCAAGATGGAGGAGTTGGAGCTTTCTTT

J: TRBJ1-1
V: TRBV2
D: TRBD1
size: NA
CDR3: CASSRGQGAISTEAFF
DNA: TGTGCCAGCAGCCGGGGGCAGGGGGCGATATCGACTGAAGCTTTCTTT

J: TRBJ2-5
V: TRBV19
D: NA
size: NA
CDR3: CASSLILQETQYF
DNA: TGTGCCAGTTCATTGATTCTACAAGAGACCCAGTACTTC

J: TRBJ2-3
V: TRBV6-5
D: TRBD2
size: NA
CDR3: CASRDWRGGPDTQYF
DNA: TGTGCCAGCAGGGACTGGCGGGGGGGCCCCGATACGCAGTATTTT

J: TRBJ1-3
V: TRBV27
D: NA
size: NA
CDR3: CASSAGYTGNTIYF
DNA: TGTGCCAGCAGCGCAGGGTATACCGGAAACACCATATATTTT

J: TRBJ2-7
V: TRBV6-1
D: NA
size: NA
CDR3: CASSEWQVRYEQYF
DNA: TGTGCCAGCAGTGAATGGCAGGTCAGATACGAGCAGTACTTC

J: TRBJ2-1
V: TRBV11-3
D: TRBD2
size: NA
CDR3: CASSFTTASGGGEQFF
DNA: TGTGCCAGCAGCTTCACGACGGCTAGCGGGGGTGGTGAGCAGTTCTTC

J: TRBJ1-1
V: TRBV7-6
D: TRBD1
size: NA
CDR3: CASSLATQGGGGVTEAFF
DNA: TGTGCCAGCAGCTTAGCAACACAGGGGGGAGGTGGGGTCACTGAAGCTTTCTTT

J: TRBJ1-5
V: TRBV2
D: NA
size: NA
CDR3: CASRESSGAQPQHF
DNA: TGTGCCAGCAGGGAATCCTCAGGAGCTCAGCCCCAGCATTTT

J: TRBJ1-1
V: TRBV7-9
D: TRBD1
size: NA
CDR3: CASSPQGDTEAFF
DNA: TGTGCCAGCAGCCCCCAGGGGGACACTGAAGCTTTCTTT

J: TRBJ1-6
V: TRBV6-5
D: NA
size: NA
CDR3: CASSYSRQFNSPLHF
DNA: TGTGCCAGCAGTTACTCGAGACAGTTCAATTCACCCCTCCACTTT

J: TRBJ1-6
V: TRBV10-2
D: NA
size: NA
CDR3: CASTEFSYNSPLHF
DNA: TGCGCCAGCACAGAGTTTTCCTATAATTCACCCCTCCACTTT